The rows below give T cell receptor beta chains drawn from one sample of a study of blood T cell repertoires in COVID-19. Using immunoSEQ multiplex PCR, the repertoire was profiled, and TCRdb retains in-frame clones only, with some absent. The data contain about 220,000 clones, approximately 85% of them singletons. The specimen sequenced was peripheral blood. The receptors originated from a woman older than 75 with COVID-19, enrolled during active disease. Both conserved end residues are part of each CDR3. D genes are given only for firm matches. Only some rows state a clone size, as once, few, many or a class for expanded clones.

TRBJ1-2 | - | TRBV4-1 | TRBD1 | CASSEARTGYGYTF | TGCGCCAGCAGCGAAGCTAGGACAGGTTATGGCTACACCTTC
TRBJ1-3 | once | TRBV6-5 | - | CASSPQGSGNTIYF | TGTGCCAGCAGTCCCCAGGGCTCTGGAAACACCATATATTTT
TRBJ2-7 | - | TRBV6-5 | - | CASGGTVPPYEQYF | TGTGCCAGCGGAGGGACAGTCCCCCCCTACGAGCAGTACTTC
TRBJ1-1 | - | TRBV6-5 | TRBD1 | CASSSPGQLNTEAFF | TGTGCCAGCAGCTCTCCGGGACAGCTGAACACTGAAGCTTTCTTT
TRBJ1-2 | - | TRBV11-1 | TRBD1 | CASSLGQGKGGYGYTF | TGTGCCAGCAGCCTGGGACAGGGGAAAGGCGGCTATGGCTACACCTTC
TRBJ1-1 | - | TRBV10-3 | - | CAIRPGQNTEAFF | TGTGCCATCAGGCCGGGACAGAACACTGAAGCTTTCTTT
TRBJ2-3 | - | TRBV2 | - | CASLKQADTQYF | TGTGCCAGCTTGAAGCAAGCAGATACGCAGTATTTT
TRBJ2-2 | - | TRBV30 | - | CAWSVEGTGELFF | TGTGCCTGGAGTGTGGAGGGGACCGGGGAGCTGTTTTTT
TRBJ1-6 | few | TRBV4-2 | - | CASSQDGGHPNSPLHF | TGTGCCAGCAGCCAAGATGGGGGACACCCTAATTCACCCCTCCACTTT
TRBJ2-1 | - | TRBV6-5 | - | CASSYFPGDNEQFF | TGTGCCAGCAGTTACTTCCCAGGGGACAATGAGCAGTTCTTC
TRBJ1-3 | once | TRBV28 | - | CASSAGTLSGNTIYF | TGTGCCAGCAGTGCCGGGACACTATCTGGAAACACCATATATTTT
TRBJ2-7 | - | TRBV28 | TRBD1 | CASSYPGTGANEQYF | TGTGCCAGCAGTTACCCCGGGACAGGGGCGAACGAGCAGTACTTC
TRBJ2-5 | - | TRBV5-1 | - | CASSFPGATQYF | TGCGCCAGCAGCTTCCCAGGGGCGACCCAGTACTTC
TRBJ1-4 | - | TRBV6-5 | TRBD1 | CASSYSRGQHEKLFF | TGTGCCAGCAGTTACTCCAGGGGGCAACATGAAAAACTGTTTTTT
TRBJ2-1 | - | TRBV7-2 | TRBD1 | CASSLGGTGNNEQFF | TGTGCCAGCAGCTTAGGAGGGACAGGGAACAATGAGCAGTTCTTC
TRBJ2-5 | - | TRBV11-3 | - | CASSSGTAIPQETQYF | TGTGCCAGCAGCTCTGGGACTGCGATTCCCCAGGAGACCCAGTACTTC
TRBJ1-4 | - | TRBV5-1 | TRBD1 | CASSLASWDRGEKLFF | TGCGCCAGCAGCTTGGCCTCTTGGGACAGGGGTGAAAAACTGTTTTTT
TRBJ1-4 | - | TRBV7-9 | TRBD1 | CASSSGTGLEKLFF | TGTGCCAGCAGCTCCGGGACAGGGCTTGAAAAACTGTTTTTT
TRBJ2-7 | - | TRBV5-1 | TRBD2 | CASSLRTSGSVYF | TGCGCCAGCAGCCTACGGACTAGCGGGAGTGTGTACTTC
TRBJ1-2 | - | TRBV19 | TRBD1 | CASSISGTEGYTF | TGTGCCAGTAGTATCTCCGGGACAGAAGGCTACACCTTC
TRBJ1-5 | - | TRBV19 | - | CASSIGGAGANQPQHF | TGTGCCAGTAGTATCGGGGGGGCAGGGGCCAATCAGCCCCAGCATTTT
TRBJ2-1 | - | TRBV10-3 | TRBD2 | CAIRGTSGTTANEQFF | TGTGCCATCAGAGGGACTAGCGGGACTACGGCCAATGAGCAGTTCTTC
TRBJ2-1 | - | TRBV10-2 | TRBD2 | CASSEGLAGINEQFF | TGCGCCAGCAGCGAAGGACTAGCCGGAATCAATGAGCAGTTCTTC
TRBJ1-4 | - | TRBV7-9 | - | CASSLSGSEKLFF | TGTGCCAGCAGCTTATCGGGAAGTGAAAAACTGTTTTTT
TRBJ1-1 | few | TRBV6-6 | - | CASSLANSEGEGVNTEAFF | TGTGCCAGCAGTCTGGCGAACAGCGAGGGAGAAGGCGTGAACACTGAAGCTTTCTTT
TRBJ1-2 | few | TRBV5-1 | - | CASNPQTGEPYGYTF | TGCGCCAGCAATCCCCAGACGGGAGAACCCTATGGCTACACCTTC
TRBJ1-5 | - | TRBV7-9 | TRBD1 | CASSLGTGGSNQPQHF | TGTGCCAGCAGCCTCGGGACAGGGGGCTCCAATCAGCCCCAGCATTTT